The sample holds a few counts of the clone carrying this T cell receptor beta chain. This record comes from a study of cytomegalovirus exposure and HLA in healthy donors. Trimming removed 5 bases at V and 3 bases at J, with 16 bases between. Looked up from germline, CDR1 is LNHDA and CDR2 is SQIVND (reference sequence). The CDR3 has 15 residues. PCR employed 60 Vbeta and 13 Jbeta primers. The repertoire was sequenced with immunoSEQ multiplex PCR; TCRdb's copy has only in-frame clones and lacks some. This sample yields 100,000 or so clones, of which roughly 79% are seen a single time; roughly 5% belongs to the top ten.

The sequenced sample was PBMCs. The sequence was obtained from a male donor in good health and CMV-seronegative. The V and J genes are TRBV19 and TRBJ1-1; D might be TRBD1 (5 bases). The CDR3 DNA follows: TGTGCCAGTAGTCAGATCGGGGGGGGTGACACTGAAGCTTTCTTT. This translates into CASSQIGGGDTEAFF.